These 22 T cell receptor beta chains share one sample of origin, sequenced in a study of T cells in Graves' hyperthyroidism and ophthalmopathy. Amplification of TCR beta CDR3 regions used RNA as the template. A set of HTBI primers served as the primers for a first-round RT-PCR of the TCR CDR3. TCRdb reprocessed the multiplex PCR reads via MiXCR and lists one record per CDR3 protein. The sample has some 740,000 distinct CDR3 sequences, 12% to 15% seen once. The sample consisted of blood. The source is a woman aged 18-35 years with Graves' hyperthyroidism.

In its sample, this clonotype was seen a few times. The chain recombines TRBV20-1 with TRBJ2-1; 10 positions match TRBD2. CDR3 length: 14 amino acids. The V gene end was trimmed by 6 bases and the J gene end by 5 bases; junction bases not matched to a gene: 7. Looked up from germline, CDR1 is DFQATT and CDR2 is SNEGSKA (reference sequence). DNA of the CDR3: TGCAGTGCGTATCTAGCGGGAGTGGACAATGAGCAGTTCTTC. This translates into CSAYLAGVDNEQFF.

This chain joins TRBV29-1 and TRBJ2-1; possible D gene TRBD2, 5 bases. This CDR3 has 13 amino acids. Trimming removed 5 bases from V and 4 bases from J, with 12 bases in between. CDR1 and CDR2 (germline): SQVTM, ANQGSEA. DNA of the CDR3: TGCAGCGTTTCCAGCGGATCATACAATGAGCAGTTCTTC. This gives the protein CSVSSGSYNEQFF.

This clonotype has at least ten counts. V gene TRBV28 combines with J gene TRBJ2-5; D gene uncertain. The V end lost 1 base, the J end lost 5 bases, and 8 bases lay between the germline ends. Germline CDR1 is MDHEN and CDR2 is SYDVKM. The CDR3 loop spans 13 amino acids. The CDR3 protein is CASSLFQSETQYF. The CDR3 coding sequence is TGTGCCAGCAGTTTATTCCAGTCGGAGACCCAGTACTTC.

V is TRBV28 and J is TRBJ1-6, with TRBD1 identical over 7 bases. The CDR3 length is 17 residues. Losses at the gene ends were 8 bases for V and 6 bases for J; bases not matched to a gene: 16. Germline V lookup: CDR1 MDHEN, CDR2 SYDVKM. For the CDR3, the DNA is TGTGCCAGCGGAATAGCGACAGGGCTGTTTATTAATTCACCCCTCCACTTT. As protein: CASGIATGLFINSPLHF.

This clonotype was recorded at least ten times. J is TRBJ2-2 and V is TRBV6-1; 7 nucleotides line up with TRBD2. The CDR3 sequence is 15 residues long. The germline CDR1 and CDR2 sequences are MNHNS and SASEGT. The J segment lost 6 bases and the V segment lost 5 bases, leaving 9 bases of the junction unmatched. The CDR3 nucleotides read TGTGCCAGCAGTCCCACTGGACTAGTGGCCGGGGAGCTGTTTTTT. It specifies CASSPTGLVAGELFF.

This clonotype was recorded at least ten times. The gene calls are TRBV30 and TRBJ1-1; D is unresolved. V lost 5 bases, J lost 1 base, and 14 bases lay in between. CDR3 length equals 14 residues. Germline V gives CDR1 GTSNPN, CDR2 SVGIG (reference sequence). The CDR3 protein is CAWFAALENTEAFF. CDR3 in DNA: TGTGCCTGGTTCGCCGCACTGGAGAACACTGAAGCTTTCTTT.

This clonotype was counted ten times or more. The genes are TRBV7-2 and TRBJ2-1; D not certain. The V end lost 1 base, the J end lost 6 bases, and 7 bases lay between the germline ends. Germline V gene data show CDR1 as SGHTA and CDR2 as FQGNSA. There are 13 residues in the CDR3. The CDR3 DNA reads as TGTGCCAGCAGCTTAGTAAGGTTCAATGAGCAGTTCTTC. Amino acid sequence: CASSLVRFNEQFF.

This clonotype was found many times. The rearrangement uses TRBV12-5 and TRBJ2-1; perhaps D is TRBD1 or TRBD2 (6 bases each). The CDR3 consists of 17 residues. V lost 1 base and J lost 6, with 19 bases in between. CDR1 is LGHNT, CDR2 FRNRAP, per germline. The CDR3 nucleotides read TGTGCTAGTGGTTTGGCTCTGAGGAGGGGGGTAGTCAATGAGCAGTTCTTC. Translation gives CASGLALRRGVVNEQFF.

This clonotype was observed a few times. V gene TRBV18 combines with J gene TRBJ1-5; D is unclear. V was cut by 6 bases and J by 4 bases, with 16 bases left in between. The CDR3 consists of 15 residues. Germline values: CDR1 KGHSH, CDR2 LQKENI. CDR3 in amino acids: CASSLDGQANQPQHF. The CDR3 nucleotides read TGTGCCAGCTCCCTTGACGGCCAGGCTAATCAGCCCCAGCATTTT.

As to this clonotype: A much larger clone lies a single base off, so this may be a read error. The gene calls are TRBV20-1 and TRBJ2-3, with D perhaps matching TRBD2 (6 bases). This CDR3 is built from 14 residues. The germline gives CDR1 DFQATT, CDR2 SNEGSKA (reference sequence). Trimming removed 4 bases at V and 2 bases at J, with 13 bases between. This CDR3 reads CSAIAGGYTDTQYF. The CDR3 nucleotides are TGCAGTGCTATAGCAGGAGGGTACACAGATACGCAGTATTTT.

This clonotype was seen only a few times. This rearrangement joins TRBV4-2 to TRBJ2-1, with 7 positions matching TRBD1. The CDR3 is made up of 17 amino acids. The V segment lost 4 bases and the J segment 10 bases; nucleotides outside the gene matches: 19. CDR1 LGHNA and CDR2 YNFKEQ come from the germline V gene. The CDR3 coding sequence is TGTGCCAGCAGCCCGTCACCATCAGGACAGGCCTTCGGAGAGCAGTTCTTC. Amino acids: CASSPSPSGQAFGEQFF.

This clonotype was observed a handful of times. As DNA, the CDR3 is TGTGCCAGCAGCTTAACGCGAGTAGCGGGAGACCGACCACGCTCCTACAATGAGCAGTTCTTC. It encodes CASSLTRVAGDRPRSYNEQFF. V gene TRBV7-6 combines with J gene TRBJ2-1, with TRBD2 matching over 9 bases. The CDR3 is 21 residues long. CDR1 is SGHVS and CDR2 is FNYEAQ in the germline V gene. J gave up 0 bases and V 2 bases, and 17 bases lay outside the gene matches.

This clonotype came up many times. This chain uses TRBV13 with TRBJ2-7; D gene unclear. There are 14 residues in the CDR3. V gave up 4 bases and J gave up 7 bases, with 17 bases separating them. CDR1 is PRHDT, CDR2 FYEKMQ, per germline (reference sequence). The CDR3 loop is CASSSAVGLREQYF. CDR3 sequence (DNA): TGTGCCAGCAGCTCCGCCGTTGGTCTCAGAGAGCAGTACTTC.

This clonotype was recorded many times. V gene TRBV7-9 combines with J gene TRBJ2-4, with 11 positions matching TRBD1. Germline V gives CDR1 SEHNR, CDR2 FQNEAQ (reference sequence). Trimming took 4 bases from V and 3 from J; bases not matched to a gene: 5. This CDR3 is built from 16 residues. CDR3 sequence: CASSYGQGAVKNIQYF. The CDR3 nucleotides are TGTGCCAGCAGCTACGGACAGGGGGCTGTCAAAAACATTCAGTACTTC.

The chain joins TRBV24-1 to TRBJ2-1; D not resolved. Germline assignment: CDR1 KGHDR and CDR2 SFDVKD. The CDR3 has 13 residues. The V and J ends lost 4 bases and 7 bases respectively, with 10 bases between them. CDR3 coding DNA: TGTGCCACCAGTGACGAGTTTTGGAATGAGCAGTTCTTC. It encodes CATSDEFWNEQFF.

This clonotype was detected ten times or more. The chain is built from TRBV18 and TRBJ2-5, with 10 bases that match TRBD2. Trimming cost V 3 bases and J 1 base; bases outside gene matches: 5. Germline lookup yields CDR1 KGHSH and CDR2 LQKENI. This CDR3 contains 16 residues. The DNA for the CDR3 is TGTGCCAGCTCACCCCTCGGACTAGCGGTCCAAGAGACCCAGTACTTC. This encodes CASSPLGLAVQETQYF.

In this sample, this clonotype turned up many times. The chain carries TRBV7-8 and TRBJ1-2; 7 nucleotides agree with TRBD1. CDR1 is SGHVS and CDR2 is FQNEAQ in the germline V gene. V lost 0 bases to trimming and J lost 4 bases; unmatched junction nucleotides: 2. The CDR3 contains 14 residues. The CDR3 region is CASSLARTGYGYTF. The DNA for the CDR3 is TGTGCCAGCAGCTTAGCCCGGACAGGCTATGGCTACACCTTC.

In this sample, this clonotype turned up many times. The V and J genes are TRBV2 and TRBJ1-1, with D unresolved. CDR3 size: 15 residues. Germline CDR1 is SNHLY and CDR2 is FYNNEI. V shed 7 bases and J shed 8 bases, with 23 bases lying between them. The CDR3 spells CASMEFPTPATEAFF. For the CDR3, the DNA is TGTGCCAGCATGGAGTTTCCGACCCCAGCGACAGAAGCTTTCTTT. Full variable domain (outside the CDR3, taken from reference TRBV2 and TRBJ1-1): EPEVTQTPSHQVTQMGQEVILRCVPISNHLYFYWYRQILGQKVEFLVSFYNNEISEKSEIFDDQFSVERPDGSNFTLKIRSTKLEDSAMYFCASMEFPTPATEAFFGQGTRLTVV.

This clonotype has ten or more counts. The CDR3 nucleotides read TGTGCCAGCACCTTAAACACTGAAGCTTTCTTT. Amino acid sequence: CASTLNTEAFF. This chain joins TRBV28 and TRBJ1-1; D ambiguous. Germline CDR1 and CDR2: MDHEN and SYDVKM. This CDR3 contains 11 residues. With 7 bases removed from V and 2 bases from J, the gap between germline ends came to 5 bases.

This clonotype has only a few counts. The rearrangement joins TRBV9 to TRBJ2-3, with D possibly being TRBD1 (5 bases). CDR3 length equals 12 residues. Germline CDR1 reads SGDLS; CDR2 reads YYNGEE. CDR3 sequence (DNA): TGTGCTCCAGGGAAGGTAGATGGTACGCAGTATTTT. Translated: CAPGKVDGTQYF.

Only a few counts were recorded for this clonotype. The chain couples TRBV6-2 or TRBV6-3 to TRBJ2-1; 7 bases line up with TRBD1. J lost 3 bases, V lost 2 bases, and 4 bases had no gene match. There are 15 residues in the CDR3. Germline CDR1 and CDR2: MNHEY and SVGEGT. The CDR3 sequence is CASSYGDSLYNEQFF. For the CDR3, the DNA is TGTGCCAGCAGTTACGGGGACAGTCTCTACAATGAGCAGTTCTTC.

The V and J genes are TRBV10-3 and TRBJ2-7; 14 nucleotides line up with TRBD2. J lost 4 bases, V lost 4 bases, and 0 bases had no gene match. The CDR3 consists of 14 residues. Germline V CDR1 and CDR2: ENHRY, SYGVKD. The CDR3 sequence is CAISGTSGRYEQYF. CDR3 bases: TGTGCCATCAGTGGGACTAGCGGGAGGTACGAGCAGTACTTC.